These 6 T cell receptor beta chains came from one sample sequenced in a study of vaccination effects on CD4 cells after COVID-19. No antigen is known for these receptors. CD4+ T cells were isolated after 10 days of culture. The cohort was immunized with two doses of either the BNT162b2 or mRNA-1273 vaccine. Clones were read by immunoSEQ multiplex PCR, and TCRdb kept only the in-frame ones, dropping some. This sample has 45,000 or so clones, with about 70% found just once. Here the sequenced sample was CD4+ T cells from PBMCs cultured without peptide, taken after COVID-19 vaccination. Receptors were obtained from a human donor who received a COVID-19 vaccine.

The chain couples TRBV25-1 to TRBJ2-1, with D possibly TRBD2 on 5 matching bases. The CDR3 totals 12 residues. The germline V gene has CDR1 MGHDK and CDR2 SYGVNS. Trimming shortened V by 5 bases and J by 10 bases, and 12 bases separated the two germline ends. CDR3 in amino acids: CASSRLAREQFF. The CDR3 DNA is TGTGCCAGCAGTAGGCTAGCACGCGAGCAGTTCTTC.

The V and J genes are TRBV2 and TRBJ1-2, with D hard to call. The germline CDR1 and CDR2 sequences are SNHLY and FYNNEI. V lost 1 base and J 0 bases, leaving 6 bases between the germline ends. The length of the CDR3 is 14 residues. This chain's CDR3 is CASSEEQTNYGYTF. The CDR3 nucleotides are TGTGCCAGCAGTGAAGAACAGACTAACTATGGCTACACCTTC. Based on the CDR3 plus reference TRBV2 and TRBJ1-2, the full variable domain is EPEVTQTPSHQVTQMGQEVILRCVPISNHLYFYWYRQILGQKVEFLVSFYNNEISEKSEIFDDQFSVERPDGSNFTLKIRSTKLEDSAMYFCASSEEQTNYGYTFGSGTRLTVV.

The chain has TRBV29-1 and TRBJ1-2; 8 positions match TRBD1. Trimming removed 6 bases from V and 5 bases from J; junction bases left unmatched: 8. The CDR3 is 13 residues long. Germline lookup yields CDR1 SQVTM and CDR2 ANQGSEA. The CDR3 spells CSVTMTGVYGYTF. CDR3 sequence (DNA): TGCAGCGTGACGATGACAGGGGTGTATGGCTACACCTTC.

This chain connects TRBV5-6 to TRBJ1-2, with D possibly matching TRBD1 (6 bases). This CDR3 contains 15 residues. From germline, CDR1 is SGHDT and CDR2 YYEEEE. Trimming took off 0 bases at V and 7 bases at J, with 16 bases between the two ends. The CDR3 loop reads CASSLGGPGQSGYTF. The CDR3 coding sequence is TGTGCCAGCAGCTTGGGGGGGCCTGGACAGTCTGGCTACACCTTC. The whole variable domain, remainder taken from reference TRBV5-6 and TRBJ1-2, is DAGVTQSPTHLIKTRGQQVTLRCSPKSGHDTVSWYQQALGQGPQFIFQYYEEEERQRGNFPDRFSGHQFPNYSSELNVNALLLGDSALYLCASSLGGPGQSGYTFGSGTRLTVV.

The chain joins TRBV24-1 to TRBJ1-5; D not certain. In germline, CDR1 is KGHDR, CDR2 SFDVKD. This CDR3 contains 15 residues. The V and J ends lost 9 bases and 0 bases respectively, with 14 bases between them. The CDR3 DNA reads as TGTGCCACCGTTTACGTGGGCTATAGCAATCAGCCCCAGCATTTT. This translates into CATVYVGYSNQPQHF.

This rearrangement joins TRBV10-3 to TRBJ2-7; 10 positions match TRBD1. The CDR3 consists of 13 residues. Germline V gene sequence: CDR1 ENHRY, CDR2 SYGVKD. The V segment lost 6 bases and the J segment 5 bases; nucleotides outside the gene matches: 4. The CDR3 bases are TGTGCCATCAGGACAGGGGGCATCAACGAGCAGTACTTC. It specifies CAIRTGGINEQYF.